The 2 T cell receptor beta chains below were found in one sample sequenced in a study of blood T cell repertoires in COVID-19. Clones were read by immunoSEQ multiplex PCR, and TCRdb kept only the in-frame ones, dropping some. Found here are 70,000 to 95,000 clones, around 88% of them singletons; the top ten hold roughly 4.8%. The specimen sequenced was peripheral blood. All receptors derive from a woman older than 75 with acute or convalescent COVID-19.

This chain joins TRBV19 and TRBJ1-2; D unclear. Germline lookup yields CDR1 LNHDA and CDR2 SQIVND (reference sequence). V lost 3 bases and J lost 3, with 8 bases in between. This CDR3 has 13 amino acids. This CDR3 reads CASSMARDYGYTF. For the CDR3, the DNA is TGTGCCAGTAGTATGGCCCGGGACTATGGCTACACCTTC.

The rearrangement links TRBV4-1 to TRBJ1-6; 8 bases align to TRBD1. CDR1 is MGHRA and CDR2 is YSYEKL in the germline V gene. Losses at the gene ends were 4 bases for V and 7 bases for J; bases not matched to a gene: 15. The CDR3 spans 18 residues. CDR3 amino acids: CASSPSDRVGGRNSPLHF. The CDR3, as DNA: TGCGCCAGCAGCCCGTCGGACAGGGTCGGCGGGCGGAATTCACCCCTCCACTTT.